This T cell receptor beta chain stems from a study of T cell responses to AZD1222 COVID-19 vaccine. Study-wide findings and caveats: There were vaccine-associated CD4 TCRs across spike, dominant at 160-218 and 743-854.

The method was immunoSEQ multiplex PCR; TCRdb's version includes in-frame clones alone and lacks a portion of them. The data hold 100,000 to 120,000 clones, with 80% to 95% observed a single time. Trimming took 0 bases from V and 0 from J, leaving 7 bases between them. Germline CDR1 reads SGDLS; CDR2 reads YYNGEE. CDR3 length equals 15 residues. For this clone: Its target is not known.

The sequence was obtained from an adult who received the AZD1222 COVID-19 vaccine. The specimen comprised peripheral blood, sampled 28 days after the second AZD1222 dose. The genes are TRBV9 and TRBJ2-1; D ambiguous. The chain's CDR3 is CASSVGRNSYNEQFF. The CDR3 nucleotides are TGTGCCAGCAGCGTAGGGCGCAACTCCTACAATGAGCAGTTCTTC.